One and the same sample provided the 17 T cell receptor beta chains below, sequenced in a study of T cells in Graves' hyperthyroidism and ophthalmopathy. The source material, RNA transcripts, was used to amplify TCR beta CDR3 regions. Carried out on the TCR CDR3, a first-round RT-PCR used the HTBI primer set. From the multiplex PCR reads, TCRdb called clonotypes with MiXCR, one entry per CDR3 protein. The sample has around 190,000 distinct CDR3 sequences, about a sixth seen once. Sequencing input: blood. The receptors come from a woman in her forties or fifties with Graves' hyperthyroidism.

This clonotype was found a few times. V and J are TRBV12-3 or TRBV12-4 and TRBJ2-3; D is unclear. Between the trimmed V and J ends, which lost 3 bases and 2 bases, there was a span of 9 bases. The CDR3 is made up of 14 amino acids. CDR3 residues: CASSFFSFTDTQYF. CDR3 nucleotide sequence: TGTGCCAGCAGTTTCTTTAGCTTCACAGATACGCAGTATTTT.

Only a few counts were recorded for this clonotype. The V call is TRBV11-3, the J call TRBJ2-6; a weak D match, TRBD2 (5 bases). Germline lookup yields CDR1 SGHNT and CDR2 YENEEA. V lost 1 base and J 2 bases, leaving 6 bases between the germline ends. The CDR3 is made up of 15 amino acids. DNA for the CDR3: TGTGCCAGCAGCTTAGTCGGGGCTGGGGCCAACGTCCTGACTTTC. Its translation: CASSLVGAGANVLTF.

This clonotype has at least ten counts. CDR3 DNA sequence: TGTGCCAGCTCACCAGGGTTCTCGACGGATCTATATGGCTACACCTTC. This gives the protein CASSPGFSTDLYGYTF. The chain has TRBV18 and TRBJ1-2; D gene ambiguous. CDR3 size: 16 residues. The ends were cut back, 2 bases at V and 5 bases at J, with 18 bases in the middle. The germline CDR1 and CDR2 sequences are KGHSH and LQKENI.

This clonotype was detected ten times or more. V is TRBV11-2 and J is TRBJ2-5, with 9 bases identical to TRBD1. The trim removed 5 bases at V and 5 bases at J, leaving 9 bases unmatched. The germline CDR1 and CDR2 sequences are SGHAT and FQNNGV. There are 15 residues in the CDR3. The CDR3 loop is CASSVGDRDWETQYF. CDR3 nucleotides: TGTGCCAGCAGCGTTGGGGACAGGGATTGGGAGACCCAGTACTTC.

This clonotype was seen ten or more times. The chain links TRBV20-1 to TRBJ2-7, with D unresolved. Trimming took off 3 bases at V and 2 bases at J, with 14 bases between the two ends. Germline V gene sequence: CDR1 DFQATT, CDR2 SNEGSKA (reference sequence). The CDR3 spans 14 residues. The DNA of the CDR3 is TGCAGTGCTAGGTTCGTAGGGCGCACCTACGAGCAGTACTTC. The encoded protein is CSARFVGRTYEQYF.

This clonotype showed up just a few times. This rearrangement joins TRBV4-1 to TRBJ2-2, with TRBD2 matching 13 bases. The germline V gene has CDR1 MGHRA and CDR2 YSYEKL. The CDR3 runs to 17 residues. The junction had 4 bases not matched to a gene; V was cut back by 1 base and J by 5 bases. This CDR3 is CASSQGLAGGGTGELFF. CDR3 sequence (DNA): TGCGCCAGCAGCCAAGGACTAGCGGGAGGTGGGACCGGGGAGCTGTTTTTT.

This clonotype appeared a few times. The J gene is TRBJ1-2, the V gene TRBV7-6; D is perhaps TRBD1 (5 bases). Germline V gene lookup returns CDR1 SGHVS and CDR2 FNYEAQ. The germline V and J ends were trimmed by 3 bases and 3 bases, with 14 bases remaining between them. This CDR3 contains 15 residues. This chain's CDR3 is CASSFPFGGDYGYTF. In DNA form, the CDR3 reads TGTGCCAGCAGCTTCCCCTTCGGGGGAGACTATGGCTACACCTTC.

This clonotype showed up just a few times. The V and J genes are TRBV28 and TRBJ1-2; a weak D match, TRBD1 (6 bases). V was trimmed by 6 bases and J by 3 bases, leaving 17 bases between them. Germline values: CDR1 MDHEN, CDR2 SYDVKM. The CDR3 consists of 15 residues. CDR3 sequence (DNA): TGTGCCAGCAGCCAACAGGGCCCGGCGCACTATGGCTACACCTTC. Protein sequence: CASSQQGPAHYGYTF.

This clonotype turned up a few times. This rearrangement joins TRBV5-1 to TRBJ1-2; D is unresolved. The CDR3 is 14 amino acids. V lost 0 bases and J 3 bases, leaving 9 bases between the germline ends. CDR1 and CDR2 (germline): SGHRS, YFSETQ. CDR3 in DNA: TGCGCCAGCAGCTTGGCCGACGGGGACTATGGCTACACCTTC. It codes for CASSLADGDYGYTF.

The chain carries TRBV15 and TRBJ1-2; no reliable D call. CDR1 is LNHNV and CDR2 is YYDKDF in the germline V gene (reference sequence). The CDR3 covers 14 residues. With 5 bases removed from V and 6 bases from J, the gap between germline ends came to 16 bases. CDR3 region: CATSPETGLHGYTF. In DNA, the CDR3 is TGTGCCACCAGCCCCGAGACGGGTCTTCATGGCTACACCTTC. Full variable domain (rest looked up from reference TRBV15 and TRBJ1-2): DAMVIQNPRYQVTQFGKPVTLSCSQTLNHNVMYWYQQKSSQAPKLLFHYYDKDFNNEADTPDNFQSRRPNTSFCFLDIRSPGLGDTAMYLCATSPETGLHGYTFGSGTRLTVV.

The CDR3 protein is CASSPGHEGDQPQHF. CDR3 DNA sequence: TGTGCCAGCAGCCCCGGTCATGAGGGGGATCAGCCCCAGCATTTT. The chain uses TRBV7-2 and TRBJ1-5; weak D call: TRBD1 (6 bases). There are 15 residues in the CDR3. Germline values: CDR1 SGHTA, CDR2 FQGNSA. Trimming took off 5 bases at V and 5 bases at J, with 16 bases between the two ends. Complete variable domain (other parts from reference TRBV7-2 and TRBJ1-5): GAGVSQSPSNKVTEKGKDVELRCDPISGHTALYWYRQSLGQGLEFLIYFQGNSAPDKSGLPSDRFSAERTGGSVSTLTIQRTQQEDSAVYLCASSPGHEGDQPQHFGDGTRLSIL.

In this sample, this clonotype turned up a few times. The chain carries TRBV15 and TRBJ1-4, with a weak D call TRBD1 (5 bases). Germline assignment: CDR1 LNHNV and CDR2 YYDKDF (reference sequence). This CDR3 comprises 15 residues. V gave up 6 bases and J gave up 8 bases, with 19 bases separating them. The CDR3 DNA reads as TGTGCCACCAGGTCCACAGGTCCAGAGTGGGAAAAACTGTTTTTT. Amino acid sequence: CATRSTGPEWEKLFF.

The table lists this clonotype with many counts. The chain couples TRBV28 to TRBJ1-5; tentative D call: TRBD1 (5 bases). Trimming pared 7 bases from V and 7 bases from J, leaving 17 bases between. This CDR3 has 14 residues. Per germline, CDR1 MDHEN and CDR2 SYDVKM. In nucleotides, the CDR3 is TGTGCCAGCACCCGTAGGGGAGGAGGCCAGCCCCAGCATTTT. Translating it yields CASTRRGGGQPQHF.

This clonotype was recorded many times. The junction does not match germline at one end; this may be a read error. J is TRBJ2-5 and V is TRBV7-7; D is unresolved. CDR3 length equals 15 residues. Germline V gene sequence: CDR1 SSHAT, CDR2 FNYEAQ (reference sequence). For the CDR3, the DNA is TGTGCTAGCAGCCGTTCGGGCAGTGGGCAAGAGACCCAGTACTTC. Amino acids: CASSRSGSGQETQYF.

There are many counts of this clonotype. As DNA, the CDR3 is TGTGCCAGCAGCCCCGGGATAACCCAGCCCCAGCATTTT. This encodes CASSPGITQPQHF. The gene calls are TRBV12-3 or TRBV12-4 and TRBJ1-5; D is undetermined. Trimming left V 6 bases short and J 7 bases short, with 13 bases between. The CDR3 runs 13 residues.

This clonotype was seen many times. The chain has TRBV27 and TRBJ1-5; 7 nucleotides line up with TRBD1. Germline V gives CDR1 MNHEY, CDR2 SMNVEV (reference sequence). The CDR3 is made up of 14 amino acids. The trim removed 6 bases at V and 5 bases at J, leaving 7 bases unmatched. CDR3 protein: CASSRTGPYQPQHF. The CDR3 coding sequence is TGTGCCAGCAGCAGGACAGGCCCGTATCAGCCCCAGCATTTT.

This clonotype has at least ten counts. This chain connects TRBV11-2 to TRBJ2-2; 8 positions agree with TRBD2. Germline loops: CDR1 SGHAT, CDR2 FQNNGV. The CDR3 is 14 amino acids. Unmatched junction bases numbered 3, after V lost 2 bases and J lost 7 bases. The CDR3 nucleotides read TGTGCCAGCAGCTTAAAGGGGACTAGCGGGGAGCTGTTTTTT. Translating it yields CASSLKGTSGELFF.